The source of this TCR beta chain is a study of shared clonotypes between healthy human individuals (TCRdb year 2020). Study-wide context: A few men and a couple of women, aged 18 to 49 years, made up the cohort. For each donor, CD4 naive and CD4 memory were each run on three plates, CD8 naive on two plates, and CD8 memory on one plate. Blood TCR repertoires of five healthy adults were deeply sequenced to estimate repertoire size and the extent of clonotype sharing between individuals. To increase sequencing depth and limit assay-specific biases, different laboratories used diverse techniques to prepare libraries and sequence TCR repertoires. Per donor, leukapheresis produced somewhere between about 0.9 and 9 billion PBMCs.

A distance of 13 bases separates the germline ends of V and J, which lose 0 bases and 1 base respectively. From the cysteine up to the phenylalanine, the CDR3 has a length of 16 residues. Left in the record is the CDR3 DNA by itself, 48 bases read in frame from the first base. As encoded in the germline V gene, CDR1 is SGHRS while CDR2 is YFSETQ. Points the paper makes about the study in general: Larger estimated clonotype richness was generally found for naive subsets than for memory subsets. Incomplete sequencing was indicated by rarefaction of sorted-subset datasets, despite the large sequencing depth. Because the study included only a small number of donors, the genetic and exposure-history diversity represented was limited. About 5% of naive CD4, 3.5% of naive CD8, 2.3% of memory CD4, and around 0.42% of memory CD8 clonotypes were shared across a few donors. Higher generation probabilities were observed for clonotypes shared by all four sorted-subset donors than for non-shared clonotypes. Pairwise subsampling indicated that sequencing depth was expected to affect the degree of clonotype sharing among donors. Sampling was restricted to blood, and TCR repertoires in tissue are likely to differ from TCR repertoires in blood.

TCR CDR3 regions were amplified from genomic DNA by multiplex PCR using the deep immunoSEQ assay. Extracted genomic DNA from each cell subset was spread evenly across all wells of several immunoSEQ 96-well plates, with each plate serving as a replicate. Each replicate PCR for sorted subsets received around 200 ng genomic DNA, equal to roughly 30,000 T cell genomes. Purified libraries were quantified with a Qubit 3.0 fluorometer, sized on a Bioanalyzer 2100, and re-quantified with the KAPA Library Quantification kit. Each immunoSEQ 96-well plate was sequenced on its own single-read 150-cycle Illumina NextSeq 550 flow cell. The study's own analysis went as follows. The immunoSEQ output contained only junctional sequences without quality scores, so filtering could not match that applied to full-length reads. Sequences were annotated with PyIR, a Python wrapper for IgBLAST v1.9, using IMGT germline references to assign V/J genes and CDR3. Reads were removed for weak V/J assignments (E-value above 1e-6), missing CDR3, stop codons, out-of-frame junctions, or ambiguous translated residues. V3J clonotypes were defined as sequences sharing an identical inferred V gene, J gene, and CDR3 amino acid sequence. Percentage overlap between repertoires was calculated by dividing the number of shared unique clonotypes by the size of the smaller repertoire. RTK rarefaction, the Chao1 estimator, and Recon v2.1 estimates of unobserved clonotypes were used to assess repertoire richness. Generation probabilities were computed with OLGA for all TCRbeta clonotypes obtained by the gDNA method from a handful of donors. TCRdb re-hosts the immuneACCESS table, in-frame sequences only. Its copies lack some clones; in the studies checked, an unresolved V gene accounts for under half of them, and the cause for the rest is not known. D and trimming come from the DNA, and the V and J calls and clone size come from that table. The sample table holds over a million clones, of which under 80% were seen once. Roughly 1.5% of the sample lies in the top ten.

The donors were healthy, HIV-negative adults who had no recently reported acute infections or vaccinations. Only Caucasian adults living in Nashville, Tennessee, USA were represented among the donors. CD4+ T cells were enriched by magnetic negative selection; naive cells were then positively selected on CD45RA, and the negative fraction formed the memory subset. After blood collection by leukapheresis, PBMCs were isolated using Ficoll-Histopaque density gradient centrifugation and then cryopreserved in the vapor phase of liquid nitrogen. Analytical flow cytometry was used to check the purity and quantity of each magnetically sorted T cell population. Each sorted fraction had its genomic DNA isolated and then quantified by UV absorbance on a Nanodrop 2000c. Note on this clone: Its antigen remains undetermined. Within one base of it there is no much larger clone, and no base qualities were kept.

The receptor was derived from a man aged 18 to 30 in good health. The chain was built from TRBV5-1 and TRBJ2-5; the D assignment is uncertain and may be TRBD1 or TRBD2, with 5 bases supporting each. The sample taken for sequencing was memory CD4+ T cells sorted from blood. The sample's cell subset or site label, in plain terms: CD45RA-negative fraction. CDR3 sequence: CASSLAGQRAQETQYF. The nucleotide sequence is TGCGCCAGCAGCTTGGCAGGGCAGAGGGCCCAAGAGACCCAGTACTTC.